The TCR beta chain under discussion was sequenced for a study of blood T cells in healthy people across ages. The CDR3 is made up of 15 amino acids. Trimming at V came to 1 base and at J to 13 bases, leaving 9 bases not matched to a gene. The germline gives CDR1 MGHRA, CDR2 YSYEKL. Using a J-beta primer mix together with a sample-barcoded 5' primer, a second PCR was run for about 6 to 12 cycles. TCRdb independently ran MiXCR on the 5' RACE reads; one entry per CDR3 protein. The profile covers approximately 810,000 distinct CDR3 sequences, with 25% to 35% appearing a single time and 15% to 20% taken by the ten largest. There are a few counts of this clonotype.

The source material was blood. The receptor was derived from an elderly woman in good health. This chain joins TRBV4-1 and TRBJ2-5, with 13 bases lining up with TRBD2. The CDR3 loop reads CASSQVGTSGAIRYF. In DNA form, the CDR3 reads TGCGCCAGCAGCCAAGTGGGGACTAGCGGGGCGATTAGGTACTTC.